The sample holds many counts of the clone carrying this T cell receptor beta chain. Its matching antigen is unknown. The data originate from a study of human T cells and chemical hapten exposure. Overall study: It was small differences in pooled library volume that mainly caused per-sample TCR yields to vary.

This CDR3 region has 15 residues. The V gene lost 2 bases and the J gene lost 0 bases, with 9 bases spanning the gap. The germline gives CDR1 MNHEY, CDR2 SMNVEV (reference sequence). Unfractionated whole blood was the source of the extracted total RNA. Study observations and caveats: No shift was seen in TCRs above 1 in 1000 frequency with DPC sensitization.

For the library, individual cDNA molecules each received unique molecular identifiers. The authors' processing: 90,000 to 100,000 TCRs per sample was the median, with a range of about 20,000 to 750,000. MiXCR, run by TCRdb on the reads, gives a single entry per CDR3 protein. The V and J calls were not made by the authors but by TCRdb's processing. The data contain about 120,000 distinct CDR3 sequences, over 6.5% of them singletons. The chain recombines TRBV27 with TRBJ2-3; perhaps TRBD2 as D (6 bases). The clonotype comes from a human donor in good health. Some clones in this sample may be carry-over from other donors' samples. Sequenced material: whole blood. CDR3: CASSLAAGSTDTQYF. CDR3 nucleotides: TGTGCCAGCAGTTTAGCGGCGGGGAGCACAGATACGCAGTATTTT.